This T cell receptor (beta chain) was recovered during a study of CD8+ T cells in alopecia areata. Study-level background: The drug, oral tofacitinib, was given to treated patients at 5 to 10 mg twice daily. Study-wide results and limits: Patients shared TCRs less clearly than mice did, possibly owing to HLA. Greater clonality was observed in lesional scalp samples, especially alopecia totalis/universalis, versus normal scalp. Resident alphabeta T cells of normal skin are also sequenced in scalp samples.

After isolation, RNA underwent reverse transcription to generate cDNA as the sequencing template. The assay was immunoSEQ multiplex PCR, and TCRdb's table has in-frame clones only and misses some. The sample shows some 180,000 clones, roughly 60% of them seen only once. The CDR3 covers 13 residues. Germline V gene sequence: CDR1 SGHTA, CDR2 FQGNSA. Trimming left V 5 bases short and J 2 bases short, with 8 bases between. Comments on this clone: What it recognizes is unknown.

The input for sequencing was CD4+ T cells sorted from blood, taken at week 0. The chain employs TRBV7-2 and TRBJ2-3; D is undetermined. The clonotype was recovered from a human donor with alopecia areata. The CDR3 region has the DNA TGTGCCAGCAGCACCCCGAACACAGATACGCAGTATTTT. Protein: CASSTPNTDTQYF.